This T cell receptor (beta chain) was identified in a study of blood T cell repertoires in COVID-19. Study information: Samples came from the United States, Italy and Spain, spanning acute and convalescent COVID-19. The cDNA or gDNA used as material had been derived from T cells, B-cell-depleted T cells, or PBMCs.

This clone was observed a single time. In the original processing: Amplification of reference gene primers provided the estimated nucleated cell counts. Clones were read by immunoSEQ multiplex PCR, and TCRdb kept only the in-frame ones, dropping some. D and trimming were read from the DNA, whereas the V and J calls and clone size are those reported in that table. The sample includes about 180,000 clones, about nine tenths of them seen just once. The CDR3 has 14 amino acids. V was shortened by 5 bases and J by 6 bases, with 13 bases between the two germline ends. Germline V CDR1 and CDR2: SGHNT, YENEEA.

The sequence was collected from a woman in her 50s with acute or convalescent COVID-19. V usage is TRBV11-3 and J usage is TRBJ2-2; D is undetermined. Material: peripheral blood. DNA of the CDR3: TGTGCCAGCAGCACCTACAGAGTATCCGGGGAGCTGTTTTTT. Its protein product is CASSTYRVSGELFF.